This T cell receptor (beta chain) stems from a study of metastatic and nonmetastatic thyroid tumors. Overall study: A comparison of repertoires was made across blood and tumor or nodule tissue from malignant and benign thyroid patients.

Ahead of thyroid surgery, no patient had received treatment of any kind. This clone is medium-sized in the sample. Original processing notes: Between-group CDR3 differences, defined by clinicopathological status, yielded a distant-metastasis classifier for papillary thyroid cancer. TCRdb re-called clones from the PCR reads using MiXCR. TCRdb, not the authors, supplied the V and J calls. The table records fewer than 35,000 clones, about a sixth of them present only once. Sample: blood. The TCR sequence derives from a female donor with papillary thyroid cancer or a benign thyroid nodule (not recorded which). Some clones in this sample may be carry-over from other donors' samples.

The DNA for the CDR3 is TGTGCCAGCAGTCACGCGACCGGGACAGGGGTTCAGCCCCAGCATTTT. Residues: CASSHATGTGVQPQHF. This chain joins TRBV28 and TRBJ1-5; TRBD1 aligns across 10 bases. The V gene end was trimmed by 5 bases and the J gene end by 6 bases; junction bases not matched to a gene: 10. The length of the CDR3 is 16 residues. Germline V lookup: CDR1 MDHEN, CDR2 SYDVKM.